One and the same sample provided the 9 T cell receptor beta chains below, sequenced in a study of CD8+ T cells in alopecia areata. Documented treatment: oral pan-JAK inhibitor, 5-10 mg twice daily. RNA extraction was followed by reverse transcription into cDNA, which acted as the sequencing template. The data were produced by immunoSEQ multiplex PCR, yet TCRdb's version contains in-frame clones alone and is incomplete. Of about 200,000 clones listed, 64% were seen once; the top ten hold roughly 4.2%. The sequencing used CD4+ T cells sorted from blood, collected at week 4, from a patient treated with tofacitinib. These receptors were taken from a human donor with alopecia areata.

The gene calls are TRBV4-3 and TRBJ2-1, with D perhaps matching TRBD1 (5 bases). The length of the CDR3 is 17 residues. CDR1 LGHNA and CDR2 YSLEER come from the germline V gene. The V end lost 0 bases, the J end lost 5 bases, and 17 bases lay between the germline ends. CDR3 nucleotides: TGCGCCAGCAGCCAAGAGGGGCCAGGGAATGCCCACAATGAGCAGTTCTTC. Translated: CASSQEGPGNAHNEQFF.

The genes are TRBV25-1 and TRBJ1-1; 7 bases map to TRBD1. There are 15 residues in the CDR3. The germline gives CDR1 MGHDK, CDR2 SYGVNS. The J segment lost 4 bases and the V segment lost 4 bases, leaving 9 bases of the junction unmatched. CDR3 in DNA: TGTGCCAGCAGTGGGGAGACAGGGCGCTTCACTGAAGCTTTCTTT. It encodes CASSGETGRFTEAFF.

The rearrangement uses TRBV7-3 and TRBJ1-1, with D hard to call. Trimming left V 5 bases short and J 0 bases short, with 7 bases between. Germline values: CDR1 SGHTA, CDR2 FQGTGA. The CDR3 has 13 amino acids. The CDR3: CASSTTLNTEAFF. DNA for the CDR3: TGTGCCAGCAGCACTACGTTGAACACTGAAGCTTTCTTT. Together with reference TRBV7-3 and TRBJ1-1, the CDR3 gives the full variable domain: GAGVSQTPSNKVTEKGKYVELRCDPISGHTALYWYRQSLGQGPEFLIYFQGTGAADDSGLPNDRFFAVRPEGSVSTLKIQRTERGDSAVYLCASSTTLNTEAFFGQGTRLTVV.

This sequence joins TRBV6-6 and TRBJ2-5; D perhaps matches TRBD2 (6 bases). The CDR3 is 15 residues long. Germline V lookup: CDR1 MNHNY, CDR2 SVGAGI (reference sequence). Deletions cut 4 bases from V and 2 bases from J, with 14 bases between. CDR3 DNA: TGTGCCAGCAGTTCCTCCCTGACTAGACAAGAGACCCAGTACTTC. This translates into CASSSSLTRQETQYF.

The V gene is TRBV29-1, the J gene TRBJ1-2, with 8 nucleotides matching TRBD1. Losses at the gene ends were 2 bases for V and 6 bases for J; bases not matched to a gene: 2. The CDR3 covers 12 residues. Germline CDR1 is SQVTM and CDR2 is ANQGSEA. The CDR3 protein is CSVEKDRDGYTF. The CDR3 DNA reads TGCAGCGTTGAAAAGGACAGGGATGGCTACACCTTC.

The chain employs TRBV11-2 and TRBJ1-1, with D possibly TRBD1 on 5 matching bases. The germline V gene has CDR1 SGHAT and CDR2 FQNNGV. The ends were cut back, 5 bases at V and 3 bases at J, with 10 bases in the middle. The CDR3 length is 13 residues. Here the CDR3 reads CASSRGGDTEAFF. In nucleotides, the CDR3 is TGTGCCAGCAGCAGGGGTGGTGACACTGAAGCTTTCTTT.

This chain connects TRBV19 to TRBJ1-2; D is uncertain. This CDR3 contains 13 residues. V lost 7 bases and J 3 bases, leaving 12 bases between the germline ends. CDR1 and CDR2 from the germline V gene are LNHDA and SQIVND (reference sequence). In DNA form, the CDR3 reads TGTGCCAGTACCGCGTGGGCGGACTATGGCTACACCTTC. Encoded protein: CASTAWADYGYTF.

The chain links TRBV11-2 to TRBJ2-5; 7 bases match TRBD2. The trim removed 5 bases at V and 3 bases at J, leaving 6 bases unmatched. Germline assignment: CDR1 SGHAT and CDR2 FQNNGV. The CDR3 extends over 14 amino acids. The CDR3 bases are TGTGCCAGCAGCGCGTCGGGACTAAAAGAGACCCAGTACTTC. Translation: CASSASGLKETQYF.

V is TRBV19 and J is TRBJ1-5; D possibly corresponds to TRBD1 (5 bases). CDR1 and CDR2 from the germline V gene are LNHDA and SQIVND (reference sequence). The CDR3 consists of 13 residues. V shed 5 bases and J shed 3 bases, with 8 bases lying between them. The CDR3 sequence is CASSDRHNQPQHF. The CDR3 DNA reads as TGTGCCAGTAGTGACAGACACAATCAGCCCCAGCATTTT.